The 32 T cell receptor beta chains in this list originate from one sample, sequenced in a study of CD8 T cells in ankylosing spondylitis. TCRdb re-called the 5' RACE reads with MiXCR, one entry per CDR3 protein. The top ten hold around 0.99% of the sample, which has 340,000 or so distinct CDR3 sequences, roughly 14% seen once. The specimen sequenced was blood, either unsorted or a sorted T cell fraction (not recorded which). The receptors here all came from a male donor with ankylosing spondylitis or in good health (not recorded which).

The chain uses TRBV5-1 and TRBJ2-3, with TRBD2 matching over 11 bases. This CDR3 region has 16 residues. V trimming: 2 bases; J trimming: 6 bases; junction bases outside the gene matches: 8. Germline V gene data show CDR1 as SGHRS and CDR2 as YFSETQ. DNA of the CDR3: TGCGCCAGCAGCTTCCGCCTAGCGGGAGGTGTTGATACGCAGTATTTT. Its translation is CASSFRLAGGVDTQYF.

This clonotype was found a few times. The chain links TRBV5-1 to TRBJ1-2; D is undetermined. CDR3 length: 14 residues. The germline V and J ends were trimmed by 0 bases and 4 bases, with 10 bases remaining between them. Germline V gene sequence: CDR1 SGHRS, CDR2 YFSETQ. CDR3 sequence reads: CASSLVDPFYGYTF. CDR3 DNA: TGCGCCAGCAGCTTGGTGGACCCCTTCTATGGCTACACCTTC.

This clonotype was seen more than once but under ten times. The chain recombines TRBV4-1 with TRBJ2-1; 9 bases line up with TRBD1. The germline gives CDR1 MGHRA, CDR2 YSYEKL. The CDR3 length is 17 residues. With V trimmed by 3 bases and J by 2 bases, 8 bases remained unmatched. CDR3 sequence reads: CASSHRGTGPPYNEQFF. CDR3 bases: TGCGCCAGCAGCCACAGAGGGACAGGGCCACCCTACAATGAGCAGTTCTTC.

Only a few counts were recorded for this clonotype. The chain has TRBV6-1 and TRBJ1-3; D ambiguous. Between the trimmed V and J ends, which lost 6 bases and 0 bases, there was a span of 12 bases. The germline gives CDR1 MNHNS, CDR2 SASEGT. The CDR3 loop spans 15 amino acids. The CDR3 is CASRVIGSSGNTIYF. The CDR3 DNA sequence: TGTGCCAGCAGAGTGATAGGGAGCTCTGGAAACACCATATATTTT.

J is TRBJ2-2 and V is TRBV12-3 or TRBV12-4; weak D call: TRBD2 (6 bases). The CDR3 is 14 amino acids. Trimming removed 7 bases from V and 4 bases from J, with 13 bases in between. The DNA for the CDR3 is TGTGCCAGCACCGGACTAATTAGCACCGGGGAGCTGTTTTTT. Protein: CASTGLISTGELFF.

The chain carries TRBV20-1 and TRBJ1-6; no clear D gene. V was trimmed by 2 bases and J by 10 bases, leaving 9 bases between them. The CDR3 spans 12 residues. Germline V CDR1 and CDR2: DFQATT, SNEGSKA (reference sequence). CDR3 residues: CSARPLRSPLHF. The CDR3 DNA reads TGCAGTGCTAGACCTCTAAGATCACCCCTCCACTTT.

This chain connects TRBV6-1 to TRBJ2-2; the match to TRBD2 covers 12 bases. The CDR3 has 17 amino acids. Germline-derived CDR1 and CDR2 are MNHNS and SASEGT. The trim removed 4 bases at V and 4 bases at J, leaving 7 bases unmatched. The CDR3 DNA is TGTGCCAGCAGTGCCGGGACGGGACTAGCGGGCACCGGGGAGCTGTTTTTT. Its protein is CASSAGTGLAGTGELFF.

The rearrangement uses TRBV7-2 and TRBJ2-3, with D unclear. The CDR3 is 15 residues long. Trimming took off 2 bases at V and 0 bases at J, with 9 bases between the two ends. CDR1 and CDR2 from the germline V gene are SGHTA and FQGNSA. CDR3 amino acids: CASSLRSLSTDTQYF. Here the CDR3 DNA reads TGTGCCAGCAGCTTACGGTCCTTGAGCACAGATACGCAGTATTTT.

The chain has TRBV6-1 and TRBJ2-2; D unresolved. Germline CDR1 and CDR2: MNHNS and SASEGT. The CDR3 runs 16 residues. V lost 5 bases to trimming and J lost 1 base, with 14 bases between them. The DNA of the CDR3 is TGTGCCAGCAGTCCGCCACAGATCAAGAACACCGGGGAGCTGTTTTTT. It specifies CASSPPQIKNTGELFF.

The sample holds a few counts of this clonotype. CDR3 region: CASGLELQETQYF. The CDR3 DNA is TGTGCCAGCGGCCTCGAGCTCCAAGAGACCCAGTACTTC. V is TRBV7-9 and J is TRBJ2-5; D is ambiguous. Germline V lookup: CDR1 SEHNR, CDR2 FQNEAQ (reference sequence). V was pared by 8 bases and J by 1 base, with 11 bases between. The CDR3 totals 13 residues.

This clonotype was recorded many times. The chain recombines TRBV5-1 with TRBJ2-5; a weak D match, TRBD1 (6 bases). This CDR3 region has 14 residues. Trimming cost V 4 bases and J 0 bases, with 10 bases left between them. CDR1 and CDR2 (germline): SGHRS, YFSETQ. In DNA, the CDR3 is TGCGCCAGCAGCCTGGGGGCGTACCAAGAGACCCAGTACTTC. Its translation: CASSLGAYQETQYF.

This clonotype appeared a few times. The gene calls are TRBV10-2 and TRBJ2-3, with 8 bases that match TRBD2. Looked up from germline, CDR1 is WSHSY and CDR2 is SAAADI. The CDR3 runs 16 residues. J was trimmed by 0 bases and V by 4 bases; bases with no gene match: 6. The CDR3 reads CASSAIGGGSTDTQYF. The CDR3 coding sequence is TGCGCCAGCAGTGCCATCGGGGGGGGGAGCACAGATACGCAGTATTTT.

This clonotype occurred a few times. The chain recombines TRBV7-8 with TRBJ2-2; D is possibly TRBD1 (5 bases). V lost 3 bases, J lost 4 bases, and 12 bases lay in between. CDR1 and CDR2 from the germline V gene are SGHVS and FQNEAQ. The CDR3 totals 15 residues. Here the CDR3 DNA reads TGTGCCAGCAGCTTCACAGGTGGCGGCACCGGGGAGCTGTTTTTT. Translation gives CASSFTGGGTGELFF. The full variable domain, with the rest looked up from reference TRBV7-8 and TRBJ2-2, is GAGVSQSPRYKVAKRGQDVALRCDPISGHVSLFWYQQALGQGPEFLTYFQNEAQLDKSGLPSDRFFAERPEGSVSTLKIQRTQQEDSAVYLCASSFTGGGTGELFFGEGSRLTVL.

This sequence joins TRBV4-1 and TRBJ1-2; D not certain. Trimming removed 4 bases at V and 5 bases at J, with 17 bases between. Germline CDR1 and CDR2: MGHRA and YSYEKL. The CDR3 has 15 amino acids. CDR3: CASSPEVTESYGYTF. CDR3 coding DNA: TGCGCCAGCAGCCCAGAGGTTACGGAGAGTTATGGCTACACCTTC.

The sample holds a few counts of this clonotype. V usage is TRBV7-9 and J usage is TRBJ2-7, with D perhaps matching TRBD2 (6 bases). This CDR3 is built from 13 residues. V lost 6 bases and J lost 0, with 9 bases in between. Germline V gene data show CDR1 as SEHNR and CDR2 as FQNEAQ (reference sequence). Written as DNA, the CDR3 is TGTGCCAGCAGACGGGGGACCTCCTACGAGCAGTACTTC. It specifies CASRRGTSYEQYF.

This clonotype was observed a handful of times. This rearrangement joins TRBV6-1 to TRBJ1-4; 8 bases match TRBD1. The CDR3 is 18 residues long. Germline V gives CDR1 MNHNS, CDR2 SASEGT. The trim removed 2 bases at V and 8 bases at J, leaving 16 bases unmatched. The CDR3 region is CASSERRSQGGLSEKLFF. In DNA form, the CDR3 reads TGTGCCAGCAGTGAAAGACGCTCACAGGGGGGCCTAAGCGAAAAACTGTTTTTT.

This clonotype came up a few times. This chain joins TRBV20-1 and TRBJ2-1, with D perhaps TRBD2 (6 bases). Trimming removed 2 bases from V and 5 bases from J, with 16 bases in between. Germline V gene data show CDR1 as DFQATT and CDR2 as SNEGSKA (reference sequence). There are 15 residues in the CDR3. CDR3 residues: CSARLAGLLNNEQFF. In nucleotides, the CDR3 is TGCAGTGCTAGACTGGCGGGACTGTTAAACAATGAGCAGTTCTTC.

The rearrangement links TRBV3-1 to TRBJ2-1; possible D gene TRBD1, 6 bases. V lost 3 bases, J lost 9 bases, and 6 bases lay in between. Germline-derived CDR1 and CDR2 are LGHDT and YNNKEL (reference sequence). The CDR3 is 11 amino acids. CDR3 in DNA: TGTGCCAGCAGCCAGGGGGCTGAGCAGTTCTTC. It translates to CASSQGAEQFF.

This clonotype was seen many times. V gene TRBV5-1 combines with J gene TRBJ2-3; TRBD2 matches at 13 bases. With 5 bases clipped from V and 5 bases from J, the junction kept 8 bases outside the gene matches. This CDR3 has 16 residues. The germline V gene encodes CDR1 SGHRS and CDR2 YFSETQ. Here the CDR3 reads CASRTGLAGLLDTQYF. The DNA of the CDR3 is TGCGCCAGCAGAACGGGACTAGCGGGACTCCTAGATACGCAGTATTTT.

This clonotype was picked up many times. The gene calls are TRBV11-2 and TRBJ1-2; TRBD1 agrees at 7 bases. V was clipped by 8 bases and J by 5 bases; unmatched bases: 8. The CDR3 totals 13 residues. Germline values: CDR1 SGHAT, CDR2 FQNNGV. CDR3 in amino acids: CASSIRGGYGYTF. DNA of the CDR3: TGTGCCAGCTCCATCAGGGGGGGTTATGGCTACACCTTC.

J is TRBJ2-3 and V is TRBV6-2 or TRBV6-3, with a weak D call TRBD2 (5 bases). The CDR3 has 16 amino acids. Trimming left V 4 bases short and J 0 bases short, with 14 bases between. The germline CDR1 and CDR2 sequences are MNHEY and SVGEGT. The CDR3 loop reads CASSSGRGASTDTQYF. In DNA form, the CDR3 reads TGTGCCAGCAGTTCCGGACGGGGAGCTAGCACAGATACGCAGTATTTT.

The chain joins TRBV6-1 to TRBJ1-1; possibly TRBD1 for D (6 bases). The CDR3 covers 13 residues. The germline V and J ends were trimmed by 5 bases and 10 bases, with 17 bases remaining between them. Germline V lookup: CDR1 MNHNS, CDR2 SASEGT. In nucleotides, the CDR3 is TGTGCCAGCAGTCTCCAAGGGGGGGTTACAGCTTTCTTT. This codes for CASSLQGGVTAFF.

CDR3 protein: CASSLWDRETDTQYF. The CDR3 DNA reads TGTGCCAGCAGCTTGTGGGACAGGGAAACAGATACGCAGTATTTT. The gene calls are TRBV5-6 and TRBJ2-3; 9 bases line up with TRBD1. The germline gives CDR1 SGHDT, CDR2 YYEEEE. CDR3 length equals 15 residues. The ends lost 1 base at V and 3 bases at J; junction bases unmatched: 3.

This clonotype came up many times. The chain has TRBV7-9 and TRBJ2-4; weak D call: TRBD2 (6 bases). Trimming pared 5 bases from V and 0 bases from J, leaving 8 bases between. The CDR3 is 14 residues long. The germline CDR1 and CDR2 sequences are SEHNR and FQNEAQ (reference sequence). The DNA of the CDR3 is TGTGCCAGCAGCAGCGGGTTAGCCAAAAACATTCAGTACTTC. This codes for CASSSGLAKNIQYF.

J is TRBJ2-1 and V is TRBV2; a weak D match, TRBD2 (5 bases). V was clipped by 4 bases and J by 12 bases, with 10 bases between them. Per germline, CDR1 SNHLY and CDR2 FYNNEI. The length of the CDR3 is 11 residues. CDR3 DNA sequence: TGTGCCAGCAGTGGGGCGGGTAGGCAGTTCTTC. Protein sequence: CASSGAGRQFF.

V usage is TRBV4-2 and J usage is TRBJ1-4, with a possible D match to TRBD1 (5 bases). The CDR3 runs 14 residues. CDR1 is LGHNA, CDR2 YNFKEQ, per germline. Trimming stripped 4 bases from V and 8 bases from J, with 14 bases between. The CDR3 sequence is CASSPGTWGEKLFF. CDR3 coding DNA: TGTGCCAGCAGCCCCGGGACCTGGGGGGAAAAACTGTTTTTT.

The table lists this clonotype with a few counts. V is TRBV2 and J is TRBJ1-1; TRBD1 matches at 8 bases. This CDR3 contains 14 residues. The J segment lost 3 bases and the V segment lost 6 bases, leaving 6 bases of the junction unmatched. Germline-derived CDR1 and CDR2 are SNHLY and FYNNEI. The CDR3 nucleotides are TGTGCCAGCAGAGACAGGGGCCGGCACACTGAAGCTTTCTTT. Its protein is CASRDRGRHTEAFF.

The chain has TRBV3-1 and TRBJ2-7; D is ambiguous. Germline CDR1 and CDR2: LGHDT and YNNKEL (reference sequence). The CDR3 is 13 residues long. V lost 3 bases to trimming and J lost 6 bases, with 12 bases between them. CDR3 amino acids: CASSQDGRGEQYF. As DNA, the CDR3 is TGTGCCAGCAGCCAGGACGGAAGAGGCGAGCAGTACTTC.

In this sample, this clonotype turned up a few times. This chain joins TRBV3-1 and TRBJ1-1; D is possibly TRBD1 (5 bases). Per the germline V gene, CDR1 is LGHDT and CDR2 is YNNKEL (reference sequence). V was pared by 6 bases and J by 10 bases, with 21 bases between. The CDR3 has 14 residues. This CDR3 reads CASRLRDHSRRAFF. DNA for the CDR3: TGTGCCAGCAGGCTTCGGGACCACTCTAGGAGAGCTTTCTTT.

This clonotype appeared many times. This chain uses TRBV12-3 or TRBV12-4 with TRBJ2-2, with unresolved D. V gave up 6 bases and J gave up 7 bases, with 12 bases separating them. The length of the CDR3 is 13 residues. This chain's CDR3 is CASSFRDDGELFF. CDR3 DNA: TGTGCCAGCAGCTTTAGGGATGACGGGGAGCTGTTTTTT.

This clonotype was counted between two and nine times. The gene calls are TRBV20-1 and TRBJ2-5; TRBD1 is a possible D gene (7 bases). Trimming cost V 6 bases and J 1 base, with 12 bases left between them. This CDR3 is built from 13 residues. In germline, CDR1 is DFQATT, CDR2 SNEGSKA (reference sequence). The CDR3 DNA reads TGCAGTGCCAGGGGGGAGCCCCAAGAGACCCAGTACTTC. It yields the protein CSARGEPQETQYF.

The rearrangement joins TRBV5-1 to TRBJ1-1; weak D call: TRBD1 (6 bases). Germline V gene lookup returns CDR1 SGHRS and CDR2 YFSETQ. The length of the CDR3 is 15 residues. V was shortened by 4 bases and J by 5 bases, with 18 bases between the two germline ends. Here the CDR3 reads CASSPARDDRTEAFF. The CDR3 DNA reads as TGCGCCAGCAGCCCCGCCAGGGACGACAGGACTGAAGCTTTCTTT.